Following are 14 T cell receptor beta chains from one sample sequenced in a study of beta chain features in type 1 diabetes. Study-wide results and caveats: People with Type 1 diabetes carried modestly yet significantly shorter TCRB CDR3s in all four CD4+ subsets.

The isolated RNA, all of it, was reverse transcribed, so expressed TCRB transcripts were what got sequenced. Some clones are missing from TCRdb's copy, which holds only in-frame ones; the method was immunoSEQ multiplex PCR. Of some 270,000 clones listed, about a tenth are singletons. Their target antigens are unknown. The sequenced sample consisted of naive CD4+ T cells from blood. Every receptor here comes from a man aged 25-45 years with type 1 diabetes.

This clone was detected a few times. V usage is TRBV5-1 and J usage is TRBJ2-1; D is possibly TRBD2 (6 bases). The V gene lost 4 bases and the J gene lost 6 bases, with 14 bases spanning the gap. CDR1 is SGHRS and CDR2 is YFSETQ in the germline V gene. The CDR3 contains 14 residues. Here the CDR3 DNA reads TGCGCCAGCAGCCGGGACTCAGGACCCAATGAGCAGTTCTTC. It is translated as CASSRDSGPNEQFF.

This clone was found a few times. The genes are TRBV5-1 and TRBJ1-2; D not resolved. Between the trimmed V and J ends, which lost 0 bases and 4 bases, there was a span of 10 bases. Germline CDR1 SGHRS, CDR2 YFSETQ. The CDR3 is 14 residues long. CDR3 DNA: TGCGCCAGCAGCTTGGCTTACAACACCTATGGCTACACCTTC. Its protein is CASSLAYNTYGYTF.

This clone has only a few counts. V and J are TRBV29-1 and TRBJ1-2; 8 bases line up with TRBD1. Per germline, CDR1 SQVTM and CDR2 ANQGSEA. The CDR3 has 14 residues. Trimming cost V 2 bases and J 6 bases; bases outside gene matches: 8. For the CDR3, the DNA is TGCAGCGTTGAACCCATGGCAGGGGGCAATGGCTACACCTTC. It specifies CSVEPMAGGNGYTF.

The chain combines TRBV29-1 with TRBJ2-7, with 10 bases aligning to TRBD1. Germline V gene sequence: CDR1 SQVTM, CDR2 ANQGSEA. CDR3 length: 13 residues. The J segment lost 11 bases and the V segment lost 3 bases, leaving 10 bases of the junction unmatched. The CDR3 loop is CSVERDRGSREYF. The DNA of the CDR3 is TGCAGCGTTGAGAGGGACAGGGGCTCTCGGGAGTACTTC.

The sample holds a few counts of this clone. This chain uses TRBV6-1 with TRBJ1-6, with unresolved D. The CDR3 contains 15 residues. The germline CDR1 and CDR2 sequences are MNHNS and SASEGT. Trimming shortened V by 1 base and J by 4 bases, and 8 bases separated the two germline ends. The CDR3 loop reads CASSEVRAYNSPLHF. The CDR3 coding sequence is TGTGCCAGCAGTGAAGTGAGGGCTTATAATTCACCCCTCCACTTT.

The chain links TRBV18 to TRBJ1-2; D possibly corresponds to TRBD1 (5 bases). The ends were cut back, 2 bases at V and 6 bases at J, with 10 bases in the middle. The CDR3 covers 13 residues. Germline CDR1 KGHSH, CDR2 LQKENI. This CDR3 reads CASSPGAVNGYTF. In nucleotides, the CDR3 is TGTGCCAGCTCACCAGGGGCAGTTAATGGCTACACCTTC.

This clone was detected only a few times. The V and J genes are TRBV4-3 and TRBJ2-5, with 7 bases matching TRBD2. The J segment lost 4 bases and the V segment lost 5 bases, leaving 7 bases of the junction unmatched. From germline, CDR1 is LGHNA and CDR2 YSLEER. The CDR3 length is 14 residues. The CDR3 protein is CASSRTRFPETQYF. CDR3 nucleotide sequence: TGCGCCAGCAGCAGGACTAGGTTTCCAGAGACCCAGTACTTC.

This clone was seen more than once but under ten times. The chain has TRBV5-1 and TRBJ2-7; the match to TRBD1 covers 9 bases. The CDR3 has 15 amino acids. Germline CDR1 reads SGHRS; CDR2 reads YFSETQ. Losses at the gene ends were 3 bases for V and 7 bases for J; bases not matched to a gene: 11. The CDR3: CASSSDRGPTGEQYF. CDR3 bases: TGCGCCAGCAGCTCGGACAGGGGTCCAACTGGGGAGCAGTACTTC.

CDR3 in amino acids: CASSQVGQGGTYGYTF. The CDR3 region has the DNA TGTGCCAGCAGCCAAGTTGGACAGGGAGGAACTTATGGCTACACCTTC. V is TRBV4-2 and J is TRBJ1-2; 8 bases align to TRBD1. Germline CDR1 LGHNA, CDR2 YNFKEQ. The V and J ends lost 1 base and 5 bases, in that order; junction bases with no gene match: 9. The CDR3 has 16 amino acids.

This chain connects TRBV10-3 to TRBJ1-2; weak D call: TRBD1 (5 bases). Germline CDR1 ENHRY, CDR2 SYGVKD. The ends were cut back, 5 bases at V and 4 bases at J, with 11 bases in the middle. The CDR3 spans 13 residues. The CDR3 here is CAISLGVAYGYTF. CDR3 nucleotides: TGTGCCATCAGTTTAGGGGTTGCCTATGGCTACACCTTC.

CDR3 in DNA: TGTGCCAGCAGCCCGACAGGGGCAGGAAACACCATATATTTT. Residues: CASSPTGAGNTIYF. The rearrangement links TRBV9 to TRBJ1-3; 8 nucleotides line up with TRBD1. The CDR3 loop spans 14 amino acids. V shed 4 bases, J shed 4 bases, and the junction held 4 bases outside the gene matches. Germline values: CDR1 SGDLS, CDR2 YYNGEE.

This clone was detected only a few times. The chain is built from TRBV28 and TRBJ2-7, with 8 bases aligning to TRBD1. Germline V gene sequence: CDR1 MDHEN, CDR2 SYDVKM. V shed 3 bases, J shed 4 bases, and the junction held 5 bases outside the gene matches. The CDR3 loop spans 14 amino acids. CDR3 bases: TGTGCCAGCAGTTTGGACAGGGTACCTTACGAGCAGTACTTC. Encoded protein: CASSLDRVPYEQYF. Looking up the rest from reference TRBV28 and TRBJ2-7 gives the full variable domain: DVKVTQSSRYLVKRTGEKVFLECVQDMDHENMFWYRQDPGLGLRLIYFSYDVKMKEKGDIPEGYSVSREKKERFSLILESASTNQTSMYLCASSLDRVPYEQYFGPGTRLTVT.

The genes are TRBV15 and TRBJ1-1; 7 bases are a match to TRBD1. Germline V gene data show CDR1 as LNHNV and CDR2 as YYDKDF (reference sequence). The CDR3 runs to 13 residues. The junction had 3 bases not matched to a gene; V was cut back by 1 base and J by 7 bases. Written as DNA, the CDR3 is TGTGCCACCAGCAGAGGCAGGGACAGTGAAGCTTTCTTT. Translated, it gives CATSRGRDSEAFF.

This clone was observed a few times. The chain couples TRBV7-2 to TRBJ2-3, with TRBD1 matching 7 bases. There are 14 residues in the CDR3. Germline CDR1 is SGHTA and CDR2 is FQGNSA. V trimming: 2 bases; J trimming: 3 bases; junction bases outside the gene matches: 2. CDR3 bases: TGTGCCAGCAGCTTAAGGGGGCCGACAGATACGCAGTATTTT. Its translation: CASSLRGPTDTQYF.